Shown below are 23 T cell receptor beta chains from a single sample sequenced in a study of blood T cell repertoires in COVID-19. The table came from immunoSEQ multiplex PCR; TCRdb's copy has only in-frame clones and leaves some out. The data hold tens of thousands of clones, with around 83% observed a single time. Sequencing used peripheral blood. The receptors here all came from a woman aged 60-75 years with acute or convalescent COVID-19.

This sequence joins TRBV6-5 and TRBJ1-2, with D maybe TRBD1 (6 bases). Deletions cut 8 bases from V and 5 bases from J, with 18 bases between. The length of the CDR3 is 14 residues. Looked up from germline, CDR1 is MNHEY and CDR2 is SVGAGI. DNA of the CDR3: TGTGCCAGCGCTGAAACAGGGCCAAATTATGGCTACACCTTC. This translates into CASAETGPNYGYTF.

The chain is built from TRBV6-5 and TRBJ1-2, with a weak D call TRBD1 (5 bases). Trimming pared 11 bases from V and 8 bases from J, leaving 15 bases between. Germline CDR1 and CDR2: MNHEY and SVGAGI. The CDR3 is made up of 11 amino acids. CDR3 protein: CACQGRGGYTF. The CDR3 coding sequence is TGTGCCTGTCAGGGAAGGGGAGGCTACACCTTC.

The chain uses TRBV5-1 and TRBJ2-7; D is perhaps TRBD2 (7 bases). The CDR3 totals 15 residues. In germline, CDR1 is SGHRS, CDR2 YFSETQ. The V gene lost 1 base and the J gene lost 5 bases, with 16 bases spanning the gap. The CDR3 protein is CASSLMGGGPDEQYF. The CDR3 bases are TGCGCCAGCAGCTTGATGGGAGGGGGGCCCGACGAGCAGTACTTC.

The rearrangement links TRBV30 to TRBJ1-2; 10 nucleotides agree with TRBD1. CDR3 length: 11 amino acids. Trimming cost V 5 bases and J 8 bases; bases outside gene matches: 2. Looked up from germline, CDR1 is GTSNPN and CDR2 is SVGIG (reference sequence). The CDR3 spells CAWGTGEGYTF. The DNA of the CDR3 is TGTGCCTGGGGGACAGGGGAAGGCTACACCTTC.

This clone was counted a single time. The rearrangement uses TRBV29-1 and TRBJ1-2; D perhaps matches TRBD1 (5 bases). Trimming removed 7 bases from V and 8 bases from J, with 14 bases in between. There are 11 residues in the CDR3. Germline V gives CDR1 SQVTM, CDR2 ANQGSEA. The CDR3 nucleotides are TGCAGCGGGAGAACGGGGGAAGGCTACACCTTC. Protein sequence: CSGRTGEGYTF.

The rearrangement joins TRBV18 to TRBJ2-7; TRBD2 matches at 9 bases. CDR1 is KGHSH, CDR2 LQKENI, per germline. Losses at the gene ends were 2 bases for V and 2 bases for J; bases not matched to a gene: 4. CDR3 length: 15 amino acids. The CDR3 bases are TGTGCCAGCTCACCAGGAGCGGGGGGAACCTACGAGCAGTACTTC. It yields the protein CASSPGAGGTYEQYF.

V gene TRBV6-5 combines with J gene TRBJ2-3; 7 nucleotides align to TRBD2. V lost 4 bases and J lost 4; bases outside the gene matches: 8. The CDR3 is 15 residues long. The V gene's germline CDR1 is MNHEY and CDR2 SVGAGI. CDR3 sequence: CASSLGGGTSDTQYF. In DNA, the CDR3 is TGTGCCAGCAGTTTGGGGGGGGGTACCTCAGATACGCAGTATTTT.

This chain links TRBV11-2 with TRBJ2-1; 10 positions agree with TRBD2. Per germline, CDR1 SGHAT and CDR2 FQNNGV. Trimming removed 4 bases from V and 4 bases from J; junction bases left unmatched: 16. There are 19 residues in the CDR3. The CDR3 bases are TGTGCCAGCAGCTCTCCGACTAGCGGGCTTACCCGTTCGTACAATGAGCAGTTCTTC. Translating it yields CASSSPTSGLTRSYNEQFF.

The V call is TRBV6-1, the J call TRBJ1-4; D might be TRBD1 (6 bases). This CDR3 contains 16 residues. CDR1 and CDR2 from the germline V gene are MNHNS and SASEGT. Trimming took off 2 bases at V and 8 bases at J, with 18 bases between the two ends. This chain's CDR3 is CASSESGGEGGEKLFF. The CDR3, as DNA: TGTGCCAGCAGTGAATCTGGCGGGGAGGGGGGAGAAAAACTGTTTTTT.

The CDR3 here is CASSQDVLGGTQYF. The CDR3 coding sequence is TGTGCCAGCAGCCAAGATGTCTTGGGAGGGACCCAGTACTTC. The V gene is TRBV4-2, the J gene TRBJ2-5; tentatively, D is TRBD2 (6 bases). The germline V gene encodes CDR1 LGHNA and CDR2 YNFKEQ. This CDR3 has 14 residues. Trimming took off 0 bases at V and 7 bases at J, with 12 bases between the two ends.

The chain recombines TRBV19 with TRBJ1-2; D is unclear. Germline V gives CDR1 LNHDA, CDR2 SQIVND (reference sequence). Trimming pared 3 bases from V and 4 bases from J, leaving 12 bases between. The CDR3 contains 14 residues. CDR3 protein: CASSISGSTYGYTF. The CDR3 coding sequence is TGTGCCAGTAGTATCTCGGGATCCACCTATGGCTACACCTTC.

In DNA, the CDR3 is TGCGCCAGCACCACGAGCGGGGGCGTGATGGATACGCAGTATTTT. Protein product: CASTTSGGVMDTQYF. This chain links TRBV5-1 with TRBJ2-3; TRBD2 agrees at 8 bases. The ends lost 6 bases at V and 6 bases at J; junction bases unmatched: 12. Germline values: CDR1 SGHRS, CDR2 YFSETQ. The CDR3 totals 15 residues.

In nucleotides, the CDR3 is TGCGCCAGCAGCCAAGTGGACATACTCACCTACAATGAGCAGTTCTTC. Protein sequence: CASSQVDILTYNEQFF. This sequence joins TRBV4-1 and TRBJ2-1, with a tentative D call TRBD1 (5 bases). The CDR3 is 16 amino acids. Germline assignment: CDR1 MGHRA and CDR2 YSYEKL. V was cut by 1 base and J by 2 bases, with 12 bases left in between.

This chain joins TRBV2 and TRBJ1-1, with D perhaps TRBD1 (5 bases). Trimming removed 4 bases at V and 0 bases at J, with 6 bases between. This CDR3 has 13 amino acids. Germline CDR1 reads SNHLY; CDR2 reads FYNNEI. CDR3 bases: TGTGCCAGCAGTGGGGGCATGAACACTGAAGCTTTCTTT. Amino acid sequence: CASSGGMNTEAFF.

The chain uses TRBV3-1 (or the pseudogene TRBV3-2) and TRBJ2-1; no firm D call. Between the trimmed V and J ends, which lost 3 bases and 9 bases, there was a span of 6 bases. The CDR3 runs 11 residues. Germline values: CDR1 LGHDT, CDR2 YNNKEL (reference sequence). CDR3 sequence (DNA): TGTGCCAGCAGCCATGGTAGTGAGCAGTTCTTC. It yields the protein CASSHGSEQFF.

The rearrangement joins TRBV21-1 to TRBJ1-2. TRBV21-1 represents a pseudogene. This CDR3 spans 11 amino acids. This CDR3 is CAGGTARGYTF. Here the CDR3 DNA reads TGTGCCGGAGGGACCGCTCGAGGCTACACCTTC.

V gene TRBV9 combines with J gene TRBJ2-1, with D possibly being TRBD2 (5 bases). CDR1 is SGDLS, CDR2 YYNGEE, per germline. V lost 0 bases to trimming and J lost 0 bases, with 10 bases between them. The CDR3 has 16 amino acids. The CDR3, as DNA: TGTGCCAGCAGCGTAGGAATAGGGAGCTCCTACAATGAGCAGTTCTTC. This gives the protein CASSVGIGSSYNEQFF.

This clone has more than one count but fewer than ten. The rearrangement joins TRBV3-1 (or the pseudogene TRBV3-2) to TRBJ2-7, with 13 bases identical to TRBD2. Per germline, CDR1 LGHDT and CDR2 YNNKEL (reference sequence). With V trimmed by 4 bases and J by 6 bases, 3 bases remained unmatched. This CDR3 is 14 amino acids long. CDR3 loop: CASSPGLAGFEQYF. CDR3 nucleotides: TGTGCCAGCAGCCCGGGACTAGCGGGGTTCGAGCAGTACTTC.

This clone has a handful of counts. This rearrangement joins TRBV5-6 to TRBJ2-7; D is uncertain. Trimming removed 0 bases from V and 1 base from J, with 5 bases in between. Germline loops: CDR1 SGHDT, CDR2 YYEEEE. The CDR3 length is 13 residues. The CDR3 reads CASSLGRSYEQYF. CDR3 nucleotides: TGTGCCAGCAGCTTGGGGCGGTCCTACGAGCAGTACTTC.

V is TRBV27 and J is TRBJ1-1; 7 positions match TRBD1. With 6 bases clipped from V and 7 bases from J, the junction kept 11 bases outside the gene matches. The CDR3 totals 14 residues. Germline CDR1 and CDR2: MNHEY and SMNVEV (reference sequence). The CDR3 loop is CASRELGTASEAFF. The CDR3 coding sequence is TGTGCCAGCAGGGAGCTCGGGACAGCTAGTGAAGCTTTCTTT.

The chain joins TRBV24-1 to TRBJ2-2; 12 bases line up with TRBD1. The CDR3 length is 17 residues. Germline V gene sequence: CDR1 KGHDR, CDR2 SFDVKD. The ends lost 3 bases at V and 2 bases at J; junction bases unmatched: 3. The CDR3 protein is CATSDIGTGGNTGELFF. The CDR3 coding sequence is TGTGCCACCAGTGATATCGGGACAGGGGGCAACACCGGGGAGCTGTTTTTT.

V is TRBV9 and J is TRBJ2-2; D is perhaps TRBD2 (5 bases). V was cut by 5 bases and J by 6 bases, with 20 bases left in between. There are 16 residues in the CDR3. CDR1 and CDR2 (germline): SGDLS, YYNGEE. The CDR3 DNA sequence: TGTGCCAGCAGGAAGGGTAGCGTAGAATTCCCCGGGGAGCTGTTTTTT. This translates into CASRKGSVEFPGELFF.

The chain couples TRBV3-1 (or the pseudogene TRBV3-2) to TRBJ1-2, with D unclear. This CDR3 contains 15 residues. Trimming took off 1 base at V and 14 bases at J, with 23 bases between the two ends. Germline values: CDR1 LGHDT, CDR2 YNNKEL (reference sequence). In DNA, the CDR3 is TGTGCCAGCAGCCAAGCCCTCGGGCGCGCCGGGGTTTGGACCTTC. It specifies CASSQALGRAGVWTF.